This TCR beta chain derives from a study of blood T cell repertoires in COVID-19. This clone was counted between two and nine times. Authors' methods: Amplified reference gene primers provided the basis for estimating nucleated cell counts. Data came from immunoSEQ multiplex PCR; TCRdb stores just in-frame clones and leaves some out. The V and J calls and clone size are taken from that table; D and trimming were inferred from the DNA. The table includes hundreds of thousands of clones, about 81% detected once. Participants had their cohort set by participant-reported clinical history. The CDR3 is 13 residues long. V lost 5 bases and J lost 4, with 11 bases in between. The germline V gene has CDR1 SNHLY and CDR2 FYNNEI.

The specimen was PBMCs or T cells enriched from blood (not recorded which). V usage is TRBV2 and J usage is TRBJ2-5; perhaps TRBD1 as D (6 bases). The receptor comes from a young man with acute COVID-19. In DNA, the CDR3 is TGTGCCAGCAGTAGAGACAGGCCAGAGACCCAGTACTTC. Protein product: CASSRDRPETQYF.